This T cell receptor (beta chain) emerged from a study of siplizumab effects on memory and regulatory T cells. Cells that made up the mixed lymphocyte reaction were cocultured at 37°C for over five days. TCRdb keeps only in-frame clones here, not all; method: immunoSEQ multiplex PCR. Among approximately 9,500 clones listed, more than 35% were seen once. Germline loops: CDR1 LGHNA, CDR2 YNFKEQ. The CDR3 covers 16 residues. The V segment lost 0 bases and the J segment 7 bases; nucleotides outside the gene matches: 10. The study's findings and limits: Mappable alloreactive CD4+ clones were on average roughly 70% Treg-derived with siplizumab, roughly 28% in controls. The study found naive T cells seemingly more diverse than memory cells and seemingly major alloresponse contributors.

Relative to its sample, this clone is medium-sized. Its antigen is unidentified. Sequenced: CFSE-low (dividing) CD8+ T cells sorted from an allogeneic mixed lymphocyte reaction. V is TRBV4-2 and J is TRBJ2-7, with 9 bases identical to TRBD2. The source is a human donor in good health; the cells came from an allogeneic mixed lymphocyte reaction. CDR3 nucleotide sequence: TGTGCCAGCAGCCAAGAGCGGGGACTAGCAGGTGGGGAGCAGTACTTC. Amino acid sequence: CASSQERGLAGGEQYF.